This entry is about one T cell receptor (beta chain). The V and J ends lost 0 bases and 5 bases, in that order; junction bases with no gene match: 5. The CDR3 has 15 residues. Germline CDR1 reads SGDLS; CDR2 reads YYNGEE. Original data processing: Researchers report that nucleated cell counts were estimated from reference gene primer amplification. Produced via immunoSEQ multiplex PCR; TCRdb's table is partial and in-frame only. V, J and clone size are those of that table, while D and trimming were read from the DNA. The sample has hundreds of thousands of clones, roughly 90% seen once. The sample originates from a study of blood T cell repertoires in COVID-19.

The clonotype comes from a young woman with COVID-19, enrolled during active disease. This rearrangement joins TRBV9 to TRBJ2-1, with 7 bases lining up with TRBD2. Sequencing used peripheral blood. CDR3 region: CASSVGGDYNNEQFF. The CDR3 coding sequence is TGTGCCAGCAGCGTAGGGGGGGACTACAACAATGAGCAGTTCTTC. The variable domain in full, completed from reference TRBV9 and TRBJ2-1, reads DSGVTQTPKHLITATGQRVTLRCSPRSGDLSVYWYQQSLDQGLQFLIQYYNGEERAKGNILERFSAQQFPDLHSELNLSSLELGDSALYFCASSVGGDYNNEQFFGPGTRLTVL.